This TCR beta chain was identified in a study of beta chain features in type 1 diabetes. Study-level points and caveats: cDNA-based reads could over-represent cells with high TCR expression.

There are 14 residues in the CDR3. Germline CDR1 MNHEY, CDR2 SMNVEV (reference sequence). With 2 bases removed from V and 0 bases from J, the gap between germline ends came to 6 bases. All of the isolated RNA was reverse transcribed, so expressed TCRB transcripts were sequenced. The data were produced by immunoSEQ multiplex PCR, yet TCRdb's version contains in-frame clones alone and is incomplete. The table records about 240,000 clones, less than 35% of them present only once. Points on this clone: The antigen is undetermined.

Input material: central memory CD4+ T cells from blood. The clonotype was recovered from a man younger than 40 in good health. The rearrangement uses TRBV27 and TRBJ2-3; no reliable D call. The CDR3 region is CASSLGYSTDTQYF. In nucleotides, the CDR3 is TGTGCCAGCAGTTTAGGGTACAGCACAGATACGCAGTATTTT.